This TCR beta chain was identified in a study of T cells in Graves' hyperthyroidism and ophthalmopathy. From RNA transcripts, TCR beta CDR3 regions were amplified. Primed by the HTBI set, a first-round RT-PCR was run on the TCR CDR3. TCRdb reprocessed the multiplex PCR reads via MiXCR and lists one record per CDR3 protein. The sample lists a few hundred thousand distinct CDR3 sequences; 22% were seen once. Ophthalmopathy patients had Clinical Activity Score at least 3, NOSPECS grade at least 4, duration under 3 months. Notes on this clonotype: Compared with germline, one end of the junction differs, possibly owing to a read error.

Germline V gene lookup returns CDR1 MNHEY and CDR2 SMNVEV (reference sequence). The CDR3 has 14 residues. Sequenced sample: blood. The V call is TRBV27, the J call TRBJ2-1; 9 bases map to TRBD2. This receptor was obtained from a woman aged 70-85 years with Graves' ophthalmopathy. The CDR3 DNA is TGTGCCCGCAGACGGACTAGCGACTACAATGAGCAGTTCTTC. It yields the protein CARRRTSDYNEQFF.